This T cell receptor beta chain was profiled in a study of tumor T cells in aggressive B-cell lymphoma. Assay used: immunoSEQ multiplex PCR; TCRdb lists only in-frame clones, some missing. The data show approximately 5,300 clones, roughly 84% seen once. Germline V gene lookup returns CDR1 SQVTM and CDR2 ANQGSEA. Trimming pared 5 bases from V and 4 bases from J, leaving 15 bases between. The CDR3 has 14 residues. This clone was detected only a few times. The chain uses TRBV29-1 and TRBJ2-1; D might be TRBD2 (6 bases). The sequencing sample was made of tumor tissue. The TCR sequence derives from an adult with diffuse large B cell lymphoma. The CDR3 is CSVSFASEYNEQFF. The CDR3 coding sequence is TGCAGCGTTAGTTTCGCTAGCGAGTACAATGAGCAGTTCTTC.